This T cell receptor (beta chain) was recorded in a study of cytomegalovirus exposure and HLA in healthy donors. Primers for the PCR totalled 60 Vbeta and 13 Jbeta. TCRdb's copy holds only in-frame clones and misses some; the assay was immunoSEQ multiplex PCR. The sample includes 200,000 to 250,000 clones, almost 70% of them seen just once. As regards this clone: The target antigen is unknown.

The CDR3 extends over 15 amino acids. V lost 2 bases and J lost 0, with 6 bases in between. Germline V gene lookup returns CDR1 SGHDT and CDR2 YYEEEE. Findings of the study overall: Some public TCRs appeared in many individuals, while most sequences were rare. HLA restriction was apparent for most CMV-associated TCR beta chains in a later analysis.

The sequence was obtained from a middle-aged man in good health and CMV-seropositive. The V call is TRBV5-6, the J call TRBJ1-6; D ambiguous. Material: PBMCs. The CDR3 sequence: CASSFGSSYNSPLHF. CDR3 coding DNA: TGTGCCAGCAGCTTTGGGAGCTCCTATAATTCACCCCTCCACTTT.